The 17 T cell receptor beta chains listed next were all sequenced from one sample in a study of T cell responses to AZD1222 COVID-19 vaccine (dated by TCRdb to about 2021). Library generation was performed with the immunoSEQ multiplex PCR assay. TCRdb mirrors the immuneACCESS table, restricted to in-frame sequences. Some clones are absent from its copies; in checked studies, under half trace to an unresolved V gene, and the reason for the others is unknown. In this sample the table shows 150,000 to 200,000 clones, roughly nine tenths of which occur a single time. The ten biggest clones cover 1.5% to 2% of the sample. According to the study, the label for this sample's time point signals: baseline before first vaccination. The sample in question was peripheral blood, obtained on day 0 of AZD1222 vaccination. All receptors come from an adult in good health.

The chain has TRBV27 and TRBJ1-1, with no clear D. Trimming removed 5 bases at V and 4 bases at J, with 17 bases between. The CDR3 covers 15 residues. CDR1 is MNHEY, CDR2 SMNVEV, per germline (reference sequence). The CDR3 coding sequence is TGTGCCAGCAGTCCCACCCCCTCTGGGAGCACTGAAGCTTTCTTT. It encodes CASSPTPSGSTEAFF.

V usage is TRBV7-8 and J usage is TRBJ2-7; possibly TRBD1 or TRBD2 for D (7 bases each). V was cut by 8 bases and J by 2 bases, with 13 bases left in between. The germline CDR1 and CDR2 sequences are SGHVS and FQNEAQ. The CDR3 consists of 13 residues. CDR3 DNA sequence: TGTGCCAGCCTGGGGAGGGGGCCCTACGAGCAGTACTTC. This encodes CASLGRGPYEQYF.

The V gene is TRBV6-5, the J gene TRBJ1-6; TRBD1 aligns across 9 bases. CDR3 length: 16 residues. Trimming took 4 bases from V and 5 from J; bases not matched to a gene: 6. CDR1 is MNHEY, CDR2 SVGAGI, per germline. CDR3 protein: CASSSTGTGHNSPLHF. CDR3 sequence (DNA): TGTGCCAGCAGTTCCACCGGGACAGGGCATAATTCACCCCTCCACTTT.

This clone is a singleton in its sample. V and J are TRBV5-6 and TRBJ2-7, with D perhaps matching TRBD1 (5 bases). The germline V gene has CDR1 SGHDT and CDR2 YYEEEE. V dropped 0 bases and J dropped 1 base, with 11 bases sitting between them. CDR3 length: 15 amino acids. CDR3 sequence (DNA): TGTGCCAGCAGCTTGGGACCTGACAGTTCCTACGAGCAGTACGTC. Its protein product is CASSLGPDSSYEQYV.

This rearrangement joins TRBV30 to TRBJ2-1; D not resolved. Trimming took off 0 bases at V and 7 bases at J, with 19 bases between the two ends. The length of the CDR3 is 16 residues. Looked up from germline, CDR1 is GTSNPN and CDR2 is SVGIG (reference sequence). CDR3 nucleotide sequence: TGTGCCTGGAGTGTAAAGACGACGGCCGATTCAAATGAGCAGTTCTTC. Amino acids: CAWSVKTTADSNEQFF.

The chain carries TRBV5-5 and TRBJ1-2, with 7 bases fitting TRBD1. In germline, CDR1 is SGHKS, CDR2 YYEKEE (reference sequence). Trimming at V came to 1 base and at J to 5 bases, leaving 8 bases not matched to a gene. The CDR3 spans 15 residues. In DNA, the CDR3 is TGTGCCAGCAGCTTGATGGGGCAGGGGGTGTATGGCTACACCTTC. This translates into CASSLMGQGVYGYTF.

The chain is built from TRBV7-2 and TRBJ2-1, with 13 bases that match TRBD2. The length of the CDR3 is 15 residues. The germline V gene encodes CDR1 SGHTA and CDR2 FQGNSA. Trimming removed 3 bases from V and 6 bases from J; junction bases left unmatched: 2. CDR3 sequence reads: CASSFGLAGVNEQFF. CDR3 DNA sequence: TGTGCCAGCAGCTTTGGACTAGCGGGAGTCAATGAGCAGTTCTTC. The full variable domain, its missing parts supplied by reference TRBV7-2 and TRBJ2-1, is GAGVSQSPSNKVTEKGKDVELRCDPISGHTALYWYRQSLGQGLEFLIYFQGNSAPDKSGLPSDRFSAERTGGSVSTLTIQRTQQEDSAVYLCASSFGLAGVNEQFFGPGTRLTVL.

The genes are TRBV14 and TRBJ1-2, with 12 bases identical to TRBD1. Germline V gene lookup returns CDR1 SGHDN and CDR2 FVKESK. V gave up 2 bases and J gave up 7 bases; unmatched junction bases: 11. The CDR3 runs 17 residues. The CDR3 loop reads CASSQSPRDRGLGGYTF. The CDR3 nucleotides read TGTGCCAGCAGCCAAAGTCCCCGGGACAGGGGGCTAGGTGGCTACACCTTC. The full variable domain, rest sourced from reference TRBV14 and TRBJ1-2, is EAGVTQFPSHSVIEKGQTVTLRCDPISGHDNLYWYRRVMGKEIKFLLHFVKESKQDESGMPNNRFLAERTGGTYSTLKVQPAELEDSGVYFCASSQSPRDRGLGGYTFGSGTRLTVV.

The CDR3 sequence is CSVDGGVDTQYF. The CDR3 region has the DNA TGCAGCGTTGACGGGGGGGTAGATACGCAGTATTTT. V gene TRBV29-1 combines with J gene TRBJ2-3; 8 nucleotides align to TRBD2. The CDR3 has 12 residues. Germline V gene data show CDR1 as SQVTM and CDR2 as ANQGSEA. V shed 3 bases, J shed 5 bases, and the junction held 1 base outside the gene matches.

V gene TRBV28 combines with J gene TRBJ1-5; 8 positions match TRBD1. The CDR3 covers 17 residues. Unmatched junction bases numbered 10, after V lost 6 bases and J lost 0 bases. Looked up from germline, CDR1 is MDHEN and CDR2 is SYDVKM. The CDR3 here is CASSRQGIGYSNQPQHF. In DNA form, the CDR3 reads TGTGCCAGCAGCAGACAGGGGATCGGCTATAGCAATCAGCCCCAGCATTTT. Filled out from reference TRBV28 and TRBJ1-5, the complete variable domain reads DVKVTQSSRYLVKRTGEKVFLECVQDMDHENMFWYRQDPGLGLRLIYFSYDVKMKEKGDIPEGYSVSREKKERFSLILESASTNQTSMYLCASSRQGIGYSNQPQHFGDGTRLSIL.

This clone was seen only a few times. V and J are TRBV6-1 and TRBJ2-2; D uncertain. The CDR3 is 15 amino acids. Deletions cut 2 bases from V and 1 base from J, with 8 bases between. Germline-derived CDR1 and CDR2 are MNHNS and SASEGT. CDR3 DNA: TGTGCCAGCAGTGAACGGCCAGGGAACACCGGGGAGCTGTTTTTT. This sequence encodes CASSERPGNTGELFF.

CDR3 DNA: TGTGCCAGTAGTAATTTAGCGGGGGGCTCCTACAATGAGCAGTTCTTC. Protein: CASSNLAGGSYNEQFF. The chain combines TRBV19 with TRBJ2-1; 10 bases align to TRBD2. The CDR3 loop spans 16 amino acids. The ends lost 4 bases at V and 0 bases at J; junction bases unmatched: 3. Germline loops: CDR1 LNHDA, CDR2 SQIVND (reference sequence).

This chain joins TRBV27 and TRBJ2-3; TRBD1 matches 7 bases. The junction had 4 bases not matched to a gene; V was cut back by 5 bases and J by 2 bases. Germline V lookup: CDR1 MNHEY, CDR2 SMNVEV (reference sequence). This CDR3 region has 14 residues. The CDR3 sequence: CASSRTGYTDTQYF. The CDR3 DNA reads TGTGCCAGCAGTCGGACAGGCTACACAGATACGCAGTATTTT.

The chain employs TRBV5-1 and TRBJ1-1; no definite D call. The ends were cut back, 4 bases at V and 1 base at J, with 11 bases in the middle. This CDR3 contains 14 residues. Germline lookup yields CDR1 SGHRS and CDR2 YFSETQ. The CDR3 is CASSLRGANTEAFF. The CDR3 nucleotides read TGCGCCAGCAGCCTTCGGGGAGCGAACACTGAAGCTTTCTTT.

The chain recombines TRBV15 with TRBJ1-5; weak D call: TRBD1 (5 bases). The CDR3 contains 14 residues. CDR1 and CDR2 (germline): LNHNV, YYDKDF (reference sequence). The V gene lost 4 bases and the J gene lost 4 bases, with 11 bases spanning the gap. The CDR3 spells CATSKDRLNQPQHF. The CDR3 region has the DNA TGTGCCACCAGCAAAGACAGACTTAATCAGCCCCAGCATTTT.

The chain couples TRBV28 to TRBJ2-7; D is perhaps TRBD1 or TRBD2 (5 bases each). This CDR3 region has 14 residues. Germline V CDR1 and CDR2: MDHEN, SYDVKM. The germline V and J ends were trimmed by 3 bases and 4 bases, with 13 bases remaining between them. CDR3 nucleotides: TGTGCCAGCAGTTTGGGACCCTCCCCGTACGAGCAGTACTTC. Protein product: CASSLGPSPYEQYF.

This chain joins TRBV27 and TRBJ1-1; weak D call: TRBD1 (5 bases). This CDR3 has 14 amino acids. CDR1 and CDR2 (germline): MNHEY, SMNVEV (reference sequence). V was cut by 1 base and J by 6 bases, with 12 bases left in between. CDR3 sequence: CASSLLGGRSEAFF. The CDR3 coding sequence is TGTGCCAGCAGTTTATTGGGGGGTCGGTCTGAAGCTTTCTTT.